The sequence of this T cell receptor (delta chain) was determined in a study of gamma-delta chains in newborns, infants, children. Study details: Polyclonal expansion of innate γδ T cells after birth follows microbial exposure.

TCRdb used CATT to re-call clones from the reads. The table shows more than 1,500 delta-chain clones, with 35% to 50% occurring only once. V was shortened by 2 bases and J by 6 bases, with 37 bases between the two germline ends. CDR3 size: 22 residues. Germline CDR1 and CDR2: TSWWSYY and QGS. Sequencing input: blood. The sequence was obtained from a child who had a fever. The chain has TRDV1 and TRDJ1, with a possible D match to TRDD3 (8 bases). As DNA, the CDR3 is TGTGCTCTTGGGGAAAACGTGCATTCCTACGGAGGGGATACCTCGTGTCCCTATAAACTCATCTTT. Protein sequence: CALGENVHSYGGDTSCPYKLIF.